A single sample is the source of the 11 T cell receptor beta chains below, sequenced in a study of shared clonotypes between healthy human individuals. Produced via immunoSEQ multiplex PCR; TCRdb's table is partial and in-frame only. This table has approximately 980,000 clones, 70% to 85% appearing once. The sample taken for sequencing was memory CD4+ T cells sorted from blood. Subset indicated: CD45RA-negative fraction. The source is a man aged 18 to 30 in good health.

This clone was detected many times. This chain joins TRBV19 and TRBJ1-1; D is perhaps TRBD1 (5 bases). V lost 4 bases and J 0 bases, leaving 15 bases between the germline ends. Germline V CDR1 and CDR2: LNHDA, SQIVND (reference sequence). The CDR3 totals 16 residues. Here the CDR3 DNA reads TGTGCCAGTAGTACCCCTTGGGGGGGAATGAACACTGAAGCTTTCTTT. The encoded protein is CASSTPWGGMNTEAFF. Full variable domain (outside the CDR3, taken from reference TRBV19 and TRBJ1-1): DGGITQSPKYLFRKEGQNVTLSCEQNLNHDAMYWYRQDPGQGLRLIYYSQIVNDFQKGDIAEGYSVSREKKESFPLTVTSAQKNPTAFYLCASSTPWGGMNTEAFFGQGTRLTVV.

This clone has a single count. The gene calls are TRBV10-3 and TRBJ2-3, with D unclear. The germline V gene encodes CDR1 ENHRY and CDR2 SYGVKD. The germline V and J ends were trimmed by 8 bases and 0 bases, with 6 bases remaining between them. The CDR3 covers 12 residues. The chain's CDR3 is CAIGPSTDTQYF. The CDR3 DNA follows: TGTGCCATCGGTCCTAGCACAGATACGCAGTATTTT.

This chain uses TRBV5-1 with TRBJ2-3, with 9 positions matching TRBD1. The V gene's germline CDR1 is SGHRS and CDR2 YFSETQ. The CDR3 totals 17 residues. J lost 8 bases, V lost 4 bases, and 17 bases had no gene match. The CDR3 region is CASSAGTGRGSVGTQYF. CDR3 nucleotides: TGCGCCAGCAGCGCCGGGACAGGGAGAGGGTCAGTGGGTACGCAGTATTTT.

CDR3: CASSPYGGTGNTIYF. The CDR3 bases are TGTGCCAGCTCACCATACGGGGGCACAGGAAACACCATATATTTT. This chain links TRBV18 with TRBJ1-3; the D gene is possibly TRBD1 (6 bases). V was trimmed by 2 bases and J by 4 bases, leaving 12 bases between them. Germline V gene sequence: CDR1 KGHSH, CDR2 LQKENI. The CDR3 runs to 15 residues.

This rearrangement joins TRBV5-1 to TRBJ2-7, with D perhaps assigned TRBD1 or TRBD2 (5 bases each). The CDR3 spans 16 residues. CDR1 is SGHRS and CDR2 is YFSETQ in the germline V gene. V was pared by 3 bases and J by 5 bases, with 21 bases between. CDR3 loop: CASSSGGTGKANEQYF. CDR3 coding DNA: TGCGCCAGCAGCTCTGGGGGAACAGGAAAGGCCAACGAGCAGTACTTC.

This clone has ten or more counts. V usage is TRBV10-3 and J usage is TRBJ1-1; 10 bases are a match to TRBD1. The CDR3 covers 16 residues. The V gene end was trimmed by 5 bases and the J gene end by 4 bases; junction bases not matched to a gene: 10. Looked up from germline, CDR1 is ENHRY and CDR2 is SYGVKD. The CDR3 loop reads CAISKTGGGWVTEAFF. The CDR3 region has the DNA TGTGCCATCAGTAAGACAGGGGGCGGCTGGGTCACTGAAGCTTTCTTT.

V is TRBV6-1 and J is TRBJ1-1, with D uncertain. Germline-derived CDR1 and CDR2 are MNHNS and SASEGT. This CDR3 is built from 11 residues. Trimming left V 2 bases short and J 11 bases short, with 9 bases between. The CDR3 sequence: CASSEQPTAFF. CDR3 nucleotides: TGTGCCAGCAGTGAACAGCCGACGGCTTTCTTT.

This clone was found once. The junction and the germline gene differ at one end; a read error may be behind it. The V and J genes are TRBV6-5 and TRBJ2-7; D not resolved. The CDR3 has 13 residues. Germline values: CDR1 MNHEY, CDR2 SVGAGI. The CDR3 DNA reads TGTGCCAGCAGTTACCACCCCTCCTACGGGCAGTACTTC. Translating gives CASSYHPSYGQYF.

The V call is TRBV10-3, the J call TRBJ1-2; 9 bases align to TRBD1. From germline, CDR1 is ENHRY and CDR2 SYGVKD. The CDR3 contains 14 residues. Trimming cost V 8 bases and J 2 bases; bases outside gene matches: 6. Here the CDR3 reads CAIRRDRENYGYTF. CDR3 coding DNA: TGTGCCATCCGCCGGGACAGGGAGAACTATGGCTACACCTTC.

This sequence joins TRBV18 and TRBJ2-7; D gene ambiguous. The CDR3 length is 13 residues. CDR1 KGHSH and CDR2 LQKENI come from the germline V gene. Trimming left V 4 bases short and J 2 bases short, with 9 bases between. This CDR3 is CASSRSETYEQYF. CDR3 DNA sequence: TGTGCCAGCTCACGGTCAGAAACCTACGAGCAGTACTTC.

The chain carries TRBV6-6 and TRBJ2-2, with 8 bases matching TRBD2. V gave up 7 bases and J gave up 7 bases; unmatched junction bases: 8. Germline loops: CDR1 MNHNY, CDR2 SVGAGI (reference sequence). The CDR3 covers 14 residues. This CDR3 reads CASTPSAGGGELFF. The CDR3 bases are TGTGCCAGCACCCCCTCGGCGGGGGGCGGGGAGCTGTTTTTT.